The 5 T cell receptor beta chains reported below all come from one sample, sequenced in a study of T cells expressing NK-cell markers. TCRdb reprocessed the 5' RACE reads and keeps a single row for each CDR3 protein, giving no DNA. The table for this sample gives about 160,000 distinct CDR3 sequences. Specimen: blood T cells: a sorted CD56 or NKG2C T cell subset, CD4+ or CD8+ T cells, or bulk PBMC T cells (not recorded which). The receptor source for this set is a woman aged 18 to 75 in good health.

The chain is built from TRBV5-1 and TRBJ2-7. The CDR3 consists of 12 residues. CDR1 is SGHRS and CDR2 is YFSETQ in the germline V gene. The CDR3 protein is CASSTDTVKQYF.

The chain's CDR3 is CASSQGGQMNTEAFF. V is TRBV9 and J is TRBJ1-1; the D gene TCRdb calls, TRBD1, cannot be checked with no DNA. The CDR3 is 15 amino acids. CDR1 is SGDLS and CDR2 is YYNGEE in the germline V gene.

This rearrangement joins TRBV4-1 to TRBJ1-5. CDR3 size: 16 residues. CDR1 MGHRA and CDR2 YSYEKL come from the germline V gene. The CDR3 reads CASSQGPLLFNQPQHF.

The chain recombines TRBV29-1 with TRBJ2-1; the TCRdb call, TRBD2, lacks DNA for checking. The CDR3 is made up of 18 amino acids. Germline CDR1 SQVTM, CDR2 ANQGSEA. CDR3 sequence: CSDQKGLAGRTPYNEQFF.

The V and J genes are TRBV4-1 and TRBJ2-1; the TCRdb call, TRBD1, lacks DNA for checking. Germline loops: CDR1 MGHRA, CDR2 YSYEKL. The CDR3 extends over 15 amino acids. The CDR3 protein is CASSQGGQGRNEQFF.